This is a list of T cell receptor beta chains from one sample in a study of blood T cell repertoires in COVID-19. Generated by immunoSEQ multiplex PCR, the TCRdb table keeps only in-frame clones and is missing some. The sample holds 150,000 to 200,000 clones, about 90% seen once. Material for sequencing was PBMCs or T cells enriched from blood (not recorded which). The receptors stem from a woman in her twenties or thirties who had recovered from COVID-19. Both conserved end residues are part of each CDR3. Fields, in order: CDR3 DNA, CDR3 protein, D gene, clone size, J gene, CDR3 length, V gene. A D gene is named only where the DNA matches it firmly. Expanded clones are given a class, and other clones once, few, many or no size at all.

CDR3nt: TGTGCCAGCAGTTTCGAGCGGGGGGGCCTCGAGACCCAGTACTTC
CDR3aa: CASSFERGGLETQYF
d_gene: TRBD2
abundance: .
j_gene: TRBJ2-5
len: 15
v_gene: TRBV27

CDR3nt: TGTGCCAGCAGTTTATTGACTAGCGGGGGGGATAATGAGCAGTTCTTC
CDR3aa: CASSLLTSGGDNEQFF
d_gene: TRBD2
abundance: .
j_gene: TRBJ2-1
len: 16
v_gene: TRBV27

CDR3nt: TGTGCCAGCTCGCAAACAGGGTCCCAGGGGGTCGAGCAGTACTTC
CDR3aa: CASSQTGSQGVEQYF
d_gene: TRBD1
abundance: .
j_gene: TRBJ2-7
len: 15
v_gene: TRBV18

CDR3nt: TGTGCCAGCAGTTTATGGGGGGACAGGCTCCTGGATACGCAGTATTTT
CDR3aa: CASSLWGDRLLDTQYF
d_gene: TRBD1
abundance: .
j_gene: TRBJ2-3
len: 16
v_gene: TRBV28

CDR3nt: TGTGCCAGTAGTATAGGTCAGGGCTACACCTTC
CDR3aa: CASSIGQGYTF
d_gene: .
abundance: .
j_gene: TRBJ1-2
len: 11
v_gene: TRBV19

CDR3nt: TGTGCCAGCAGTTCACAGAGCAATCAGCCCCAGCATTTT
CDR3aa: CASSSQSNQPQHF
d_gene: .
abundance: few
j_gene: TRBJ1-5
len: 13
v_gene: TRBV27

CDR3nt: TGCGCCAGCAGCCTAGGGGACAGAACCTACGAGCAGTACTTC
CDR3aa: CASSLGDRTYEQYF
d_gene: TRBD1
abundance: once
j_gene: TRBJ2-7
len: 14
v_gene: TRBV5-1

CDR3nt: TGTGCCAGCAGTGACTCCCCTGAGGGCACTGAAGCTTTCTTT
CDR3aa: CASSDSPEGTEAFF
d_gene: .
abundance: few
j_gene: TRBJ1-1
len: 14
v_gene: TRBV6-4

CDR3nt: TGTGCCAGTAGTATCCTAGCGGGGCGGGAGCAGTTCTTC
CDR3aa: CASSILAGREQFF
d_gene: TRBD2
abundance: .
j_gene: TRBJ2-1
len: 13
v_gene: TRBV19

CDR3nt: TGTGCCAGCAGCTCCGGGGGACAGGGTGTAGAGACCCAGTACTTC
CDR3aa: CASSSGGQGVETQYF
d_gene: TRBD1
abundance: once
j_gene: TRBJ2-5
len: 15
v_gene: TRBV7-2

CDR3nt: TGTGCCAGCAGCGCCAGATACCAAGAGACCCAGTACTTC
CDR3aa: CASSARYQETQYF
d_gene: .
abundance: .
j_gene: TRBJ2-5
len: 13
v_gene: TRBV7-2

CDR3nt: TGTGCCAGCAGTTTATCGGGGGTTGAAAAACTGTTTTTT
CDR3aa: CASSLSGVEKLFF
d_gene: .
abundance: .
j_gene: TRBJ1-4
len: 13
v_gene: TRBV12-3/TRBV12-4

CDR3nt: TGTGCCAGCAGCCCTCCAGGGGGGCGCGTTGGCTACACCTTC
CDR3aa: CASSPPGGRVGYTF
d_gene: TRBD1
abundance: once
j_gene: TRBJ1-2
len: 14
v_gene: TRBV7-9